The sequence of this TCR beta chain was determined in a study of shared clonotypes between healthy human individuals. This CDR3 is 14 amino acids long. From germline, CDR1 is SNHLY and CDR2 FYNNEI. The V gene end was trimmed by 6 bases and the J gene end by 7 bases; junction bases not matched to a gene: 6. For this clone: Its antigen is currently unknown.

Sequenced by immunoSEQ multiplex PCR; TCRdb stores in-frame clones only, minus some. The sample has around 1 million clones, around 80% seen once. Whole-study results and caveats: Non-shared clonotypes were found to have lower generation probabilities than the clonotypes that were shared by all four of the sorted-subset donors. Sampling covered nothing but blood. Tissue TCR repertoires likely differ from those found in blood.

Sequenced: memory CD4+ T cells sorted from blood. Subset given: CD45RA-negative fraction. This TCR came from a man between 18 and 29 years old in good health. This chain uses TRBV2 with TRBJ1-6; TRBD1 agrees at 7 bases. Here the CDR3 reads CASSLDRVNSPLHF. Here the CDR3 DNA reads TGTGCCAGCAGCCTCGACAGGGTAAATTCACCCCTCCACTTT.